A selection of T cell receptor beta chains follows, all from one sample in a study of CD8 T cells in Susac syndrome. TCRdb called the immunoSEQ multiplex PCR reads again in MiXCR, with one record for every CDR3 protein. The sample has roughly 170,000 distinct CDR3 sequences, 80% to 95% seen once. The material sequenced was CD4+ T cells from PBMCs. All receptors come from a human donor with multiple sclerosis. The CDR3 runs from the conserved cysteine through the conserved F or W. The order of the fields is clone size, J gene, V gene, D gene, CDR3 length, CDR3 protein. The D gene is left open where the match is weak. The size field is filled for only some rows; it gives once, few, many or a size class.

clone_size: -; j_call: TRBJ1-5; v_call: TRBV30; d_call: -; cdr3_length: 13; cdr3_aa: CAWSRSGTQPQHF
clone_size: -; j_call: TRBJ2-7; v_call: TRBV6-1; d_call: -; cdr3_length: 14; cdr3_aa: CASRFRHLTYEQYF
clone_size: few; j_call: TRBJ1-3; v_call: TRBV7-2; d_call: TRBD1; cdr3_length: 14; cdr3_aa: CASSLGQGANTIYF
clone_size: -; j_call: TRBJ1-2; v_call: TRBV7-9; d_call: TRBD1; cdr3_length: 15; cdr3_aa: CASSLRQGARNGYTF
clone_size: -; j_call: TRBJ2-3; v_call: TRBV27; d_call: -; cdr3_length: 16; cdr3_aa: CASSPRGGYRTDTQYF
clone_size: -; j_call: TRBJ2-1; v_call: TRBV20-1; d_call: -; cdr3_length: 11; cdr3_aa: CSASGSREQFF
clone_size: -; j_call: TRBJ2-1; v_call: TRBV12-3/TRBV12-4; d_call: TRBD2; cdr3_length: 16; cdr3_aa: CASSFTGTSGAIGKFF
clone_size: once; j_call: TRBJ2-2; v_call: TRBV15; d_call: TRBD2; cdr3_length: 16; cdr3_aa: CATSSGSGTNTGELFF
clone_size: once; j_call: TRBJ2-7; v_call: TRBV6-2/TRBV6-3; d_call: -; cdr3_length: 14; cdr3_aa: CASSNRDSLRWQYF
clone_size: -; j_call: TRBJ2-1; v_call: TRBV9; d_call: -; cdr3_length: 14; cdr3_aa: CASNWDPGENEQFF
clone_size: once; j_call: TRBJ2-2; v_call: TRBV29-1; d_call: TRBD2; cdr3_length: 15; cdr3_aa: CSVVGTSGGAGELFF
clone_size: -; j_call: TRBJ1-2; v_call: TRBV6-2/TRBV6-3; d_call: -; cdr3_length: 13; cdr3_aa: CASTRSADYGYTF
clone_size: -; j_call: TRBJ2-7; v_call: TRBV30; d_call: -; cdr3_length: 11; cdr3_aa: CAWIRGYEQYF
clone_size: -; j_call: TRBJ1-5; v_call: TRBV10-2; d_call: -; cdr3_length: 13; cdr3_aa: CASSESSNQPQHF
clone_size: -; j_call: TRBJ2-2; v_call: TRBV5-1; d_call: TRBD2; cdr3_length: 16; cdr3_aa: CASSPLGLANTGELFF
clone_size: -; j_call: TRBJ2-1; v_call: TRBV27; d_call: -; cdr3_length: 15; cdr3_aa: CASSLLRGAYNEQFF
clone_size: few; j_call: TRBJ2-3; v_call: TRBV20-1; d_call: TRBD1; cdr3_length: 14; cdr3_aa: CSANPGQGADTQYF
clone_size: -; j_call: TRBJ2-5; v_call: TRBV11-1; d_call: -; cdr3_length: 13; cdr3_aa: CASSFRDQETQYF
clone_size: -; j_call: TRBJ2-5; v_call: TRBV2; d_call: TRBD1; cdr3_length: 15; cdr3_aa: CASSKGGPFQETQYF
clone_size: -; j_call: TRBJ2-7; v_call: TRBV7-8; d_call: -; cdr3_length: 11; cdr3_aa: CASARAYEQYF
clone_size: -; j_call: TRBJ2-2; v_call: TRBV29-1; d_call: -; cdr3_length: 14; cdr3_aa: CSVQPGSNTGELFF
clone_size: -; j_call: TRBJ1-1; v_call: TRBV3-1; d_call: -; cdr3_length: 15; cdr3_aa: CASSQDTGGWGEAFF
clone_size: -; j_call: TRBJ2-2; v_call: TRBV9; d_call: -; cdr3_length: 13; cdr3_aa: CASSAHNTGELFF
clone_size: -; j_call: TRBJ2-7; v_call: TRBV2; d_call: -; cdr3_length: 14; cdr3_aa: CASSDWVSTYEQYF
clone_size: once; j_call: TRBJ1-2; v_call: TRBV20-1; d_call: -; cdr3_length: 14; cdr3_aa: CSARGLRANYGYTF
clone_size: -; j_call: TRBJ2-1; v_call: TRBV6-1; d_call: TRBD1; cdr3_length: 12; cdr3_aa: CASSEAQGWKFF
clone_size: -; j_call: TRBJ2-5; v_call: TRBV24-1; d_call: TRBD2; cdr3_length: 16; cdr3_aa: CATSDPLAGTVETQYF